The T cell receptor beta chain under discussion was sequenced for a study of graft-versus-host responses after intestinal transplantation. Only in-frame clones appear in the TCRdb table, and some are missing; sequencing was by immunoSEQ multiplex PCR. Here the sample spans 65,000 to 90,000 clones, 85% to 95% being singletons. From germline, CDR1 is SNHLY and CDR2 FYNNEI. The CDR3 is made up of 12 amino acids. The ends were cut back, 8 bases at V and 7 bases at J, with 9 bases in the middle. To note about this clone: Its antigen is still unknown.

The TCR comes from a human donor who was the organ donor for an intestinal transplant. The J gene is TRBJ1-6, the V gene TRBV2; D gene unclear. The specimen comprised unstimulated CD8+ T cells sorted from spleen or lymph node cells, sampled before transplant. The CDR3 DNA is TGTGCCAGCTTATACAGAAATTCACCCCTCCACTTT. Translating it yields CASLYRNSPLHF.